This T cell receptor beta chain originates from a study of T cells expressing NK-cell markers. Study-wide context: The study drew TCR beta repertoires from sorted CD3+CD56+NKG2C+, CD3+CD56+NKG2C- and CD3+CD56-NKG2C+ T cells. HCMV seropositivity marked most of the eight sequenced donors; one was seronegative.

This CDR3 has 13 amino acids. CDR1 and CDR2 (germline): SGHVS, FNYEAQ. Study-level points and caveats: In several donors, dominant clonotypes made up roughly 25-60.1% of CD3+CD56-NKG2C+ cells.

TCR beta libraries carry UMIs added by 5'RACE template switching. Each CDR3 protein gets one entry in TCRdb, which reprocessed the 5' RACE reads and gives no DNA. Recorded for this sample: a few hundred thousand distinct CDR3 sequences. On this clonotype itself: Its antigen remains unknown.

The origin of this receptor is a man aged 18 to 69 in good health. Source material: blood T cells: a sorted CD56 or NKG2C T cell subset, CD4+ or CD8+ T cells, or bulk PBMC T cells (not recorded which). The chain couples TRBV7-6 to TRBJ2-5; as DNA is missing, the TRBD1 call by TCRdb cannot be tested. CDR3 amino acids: CASTLVRTGTQYF.